Listed below are T cell receptor beta chains from one sample, sequenced in a study of blood T cell repertoires in COVID-19. Produced via immunoSEQ multiplex PCR; TCRdb's table is partial and in-frame only. The sample shows approximately 140,000 clones, over 70% of them seen only once. Sequencing was performed on PBMCs or T cells enriched from blood (not recorded which). The receptors here all came from a man aged 45-65 years in a cohort exposed to, infected with or recovered from COVID-19 (not recorded which). Each CDR3 is given with its conserved first and last residue. A D gene is named only where the DNA matches it firmly. Clone size is not always given. Where it is, it says once, few, many or a class for expanded clones.

>NA|NA|TRBV30|TRBJ2-1
CAWSVNGNEQFF
TGTGCCTGGAGTGTTAACGGGAATGAGCAGTTCTTC
>few|TRBD2|TRBV5-1|TRBJ2-5
CASSSGLVQETQYF
TGCGCCAGCAGCTCTGGACTAGTTCAAGAGACCCAGTACTTC
>NA|NA|TRBV19|TRBJ2-5
CASRSGGPKTEETQYF
TGTGCCAGTAGGAGTGGAGGCCCGAAAACGGAAGAGACCCAGTACTTC
>few|NA|TRBV4-1|TRBJ1-4
CASSHAGFNEKLFF
TGCGCCAGCAGCCATGCAGGTTTCAATGAAAAACTGTTTTTT
>NA|TRBD1|TRBV10-3|TRBJ1-5
CAISESTGGNQPQHF
TGTGCCATCAGTGAGTCGACAGGGGGCAATCAGCCCCAGCATTTT
>NA|NA|TRBV28|TRBJ2-5
CASSYRGGMETQYF
TGTGCCAGCAGCTACAGGGGAGGTATGGAGACCCAGTACTTC
>NA|TRBD1|TRBV3-1/TRBV3-2|TRBJ1-1
CASEGTGVRGTEAFF
TGTGCCAGCGAGGGGACAGGGGTTCGTGGCACTGAAGCTTTCTTT
>NA|NA|TRBV2|TRBJ2-2
CASSLESNTGELFF
TGTGCCAGCAGCCTCGAGTCTAACACCGGGGAGCTGTTTTTT
>NA|NA|TRBV9|TRBJ2-5
CASSRDFKTQYF
TGTGCCAGCAGCCGGGATTTTAAGACCCAGTACTTC
>NA|NA|TRBV10-3|TRBJ2-3
CATGGAPGVNTQYF
TGTGCCACGGGGGGAGCCCCAGGGGTAAATACGCAGTATTTT
>NA|TRBD2|TRBV11-2|TRBJ2-7
CASSLATSGSYEQYF
TGTGCCAGCAGCTTAGCGACTAGCGGGAGCTACGAGCAGTACTTC
>NA|TRBD1|TRBV28|TRBJ1-5
CASSPRTGRQPQHF
TGTGCCAGCAGTCCCCGGACAGGCCGTCAGCCCCAGCATTTT
>NA|NA|TRBV5-4|TRBJ2-7
CASSDSRDTLGEQYF
TGTGCCAGCAGCGACAGCCGGGACACCCTAGGCGAGCAGTACTTC
>NA|TRBD1|TRBV19|TRBJ2-7
CASSYRGPYEQYF
TGTGCCAGTAGTTACAGGGGGCCCTACGAGCAGTACTTC
>NA|TRBD1|TRBV19|TRBJ1-2
CASSIDQGGDGYTF
TGTGCCAGTAGTATAGATCAAGGGGGCGATGGCTACACCTTC
>once|NA|TRBV3-1/TRBV3-2|TRBJ2-7
CASSVSNYEQYF
TGTGCCAGCAGCGTTAGTAATTACGAGCAGTACTTC
>NA|TRBD1|TRBV27|TRBJ2-7
CASSLGTGTVEQYF
TGTGCCAGCAGTTTGGGGACAGGGACGGTCGAGCAGTACTTC
>NA|NA|TRBV15|TRBJ1-5
CATTAGLSNQPQHF
TGTGCCACCACCGCGGGGCTTAGCAATCAGCCCCAGCATTTT
>NA|NA|TRBV11-2|TRBJ2-7
CASSLVYGSSYEQYF
TGTGCCAGCAGCTTAGTTTACGGGAGCTCCTACGAGCAGTACTTC
>NA|TRBD2|TRBV28|TRBJ2-5
CASSSGLAGQETQYF
TGTGCCAGCAGTTCGGGACTAGCGGGACAAGAGACCCAGTACTTC
>NA|TRBD2|TRBV6-4|TRBJ2-5
CACHPGLAGGPLQETQYF
TGTGCCTGCCACCCGGGACTAGCGGGGGGCCCACTCCAGGAGACCCAGTACTTC
>NA|TRBD1|TRBV4-1|TRBJ2-1
CASSIGQGISYNEQFF
TGCGCCAGCAGTATCGGACAGGGAATTTCCTACAATGAGCAGTTCTTC
>NA|TRBD1|TRBV28|TRBJ2-7
CASTPPRGGAGYEQYF
TGTGCCAGCACCCCCCCTCGAGGGGGCGCGGGTTACGAGCAGTACTTC
>once|NA|TRBV11-2|TRBJ2-5
CASSPQETQYF
TGTGCCAGCAGCCCACAAGAGACCCAGTACTTC
>NA|NA|TRBV7-7|TRBJ2-1
CASSPAGGSYNEQFF
TGTGCCAGCAGCCCAGCTGGCGGTTCCTACAATGAGCAGTTCTTC
>once|TRBD2|TRBV4-2|TRBJ2-5
CASSQDGAGGRSETQYF
TGTGCCAGCAGCCAAGATGGGGCTGGCGGGAGGTCGGAGACCCAGTACTTC
>NA|NA|TRBV7-5|TRBJ1-5
CARSLAVRSENQPQHF
TGTGCCAGAAGCTTAGCTGTCAGGTCGGAAAATCAGCCCCAGCATTTT